Listed here are 2 T cell receptor beta chains from one sample, sequenced in a study of cytomegalovirus exposure and HLA in healthy donors. Use of 60 Vbeta and 13 Jbeta primers characterized the PCR. This table comes from immunoSEQ multiplex PCR, and its TCRdb copy is limited to in-frame clones, with some not included. The profile shows around 220,000 clones, roughly 80% of them singletons. Sequenced: PBMCs. Receptor source: a girl aged 2 to 9 in good health and CMV-seronegative.

The rearrangement uses TRBV18 and TRBJ1-1; D not certain. Germline CDR1 is KGHSH and CDR2 is LQKENI. V was trimmed by 1 base and J by 1 base, leaving 7 bases between them. This CDR3 region has 14 residues. The CDR3: CASSPRFGNTEAFF. CDR3 sequence (DNA): TGTGCCAGCTCACCACGGTTCGGGAACACTGAAGCTTTCTTT.

About this clone itself: Germline is not matched at one junction end, which may reflect a read error. This same CDR3 is encoded by further DNA sequences in the sample. The chain is built from TRBV4-1 and TRBJ1-1, with D possibly matching TRBD1 (5 bases). CDR1 MGHRA and CDR2 YSYEKL come from the germline V gene. The CDR3 extends over 15 amino acids. The CDR3 region is CASSQVSGRNTEAFF. CDR3 nucleotide sequence: TGCGCCAGCAGCCAAGTTTCAGGGCGGAACACTGAAGCCTTCTTT.